This section outlines one T cell receptor beta chain sequence together with its context. Its antigen is still unknown. V shed 5 bases and J shed 4 bases, with 15 bases lying between them. CDR3 length: 14 amino acids. CDR1 and CDR2 (germline): MGHDK, SYGVNS. This entry is derived from a study of OX40 agonist ivuxolimab in advanced cancers. Overall study context: In this trial design, patients received ivuxolimab intravenously at 0.01 to 10 mg/kg every 2 weeks. Every patient in dose escalation had hepatocellular carcinoma, melanoma, renal cell or head and neck cancer. Broader study findings: Specificity for antigen went undetermined in the expanded peripheral T cells. Also showing low normalized T-cell clonal expansion were some of the nonresponders.

Sequencing used immunoSEQ multiplex PCR; TCRdb keeps in-frame clones, though not all of them. Of 85,000 to 100,000 clones detected, roughly 89% appear once; the ten largest clones hold roughly 0.77%. This receptor was taken from an adult with an advanced solid tumor such as melanoma, head and neck, liver or kidney cancer. V and J are TRBV25-1 and TRBJ2-7; no reliable D call. Source: CD4+ or CD8+ T cells sorted from blood, taken in a trial of the OX40 agonist ivuxolimab. CDR3 coding DNA: TGTGCCAGCAGTCGAGGATTTGCCCTGTACGAGCAGTACTTC. It encodes CASSRGFALYEQYF.